The rows below give T cell receptor beta chains drawn from one sample of a study of T cells in Graves' hyperthyroidism and ophthalmopathy. Each CDR3 protein is one row after TCRdb ran MiXCR on the multiplex PCR reads. The sample shows roughly 700,000 distinct CDR3 sequences, 13% to 15% of them seen only once. The sample consisted of blood. The receptors were gathered from a woman aged 18-35 years with Graves' hyperthyroidism. Both conserved end residues are part of each CDR3. A D gene is named only where the DNA matches it firmly. Expanded clones are given a class, and other clones once, few, many or no size at all.

TRBV20-1	TRBJ1-3	-	few	TGCAGTGCTAGAGATTGGCGGGAGGCTTCGAACACCATATATTTT	CSARDWREASNTIYF
TRBV19	TRBJ1-2	TRBD1	-	TGTGCCAGTAGTTCGACAGGGTCCCACTATGGCTACACCTTC	CASSSTGSHYGYTF
TRBV12-3/TRBV12-4	TRBJ2-7	-	many	TGTGCCAGCAGTCCCAGGACGTACTACTCCTACGAGCAGTACTTC	CASSPRTYYSYEQYF
TRBV6-4	TRBJ2-3	TRBD1	-	TGTGCCAGCAGTGCCGGACAGGCCCCTAGCACAGATACGCAGTATTTT	CASSAGQAPSTDTQYF
TRBV7-6	TRBJ2-6	TRBD2	many	TGTGCCAGCAGCTCAGCGACTAGCGGGAGTCCTGGGGCCAACGTCCTGACTTTC	CASSSATSGSPGANVLTF
TRBV5-1	TRBJ2-7	TRBD1	-	TGCGTCAGCAGCTCGACAGGGGTGTACGAGCAGTACTTC	CVSSSTGVYEQYF
TRBV6-1	TRBJ2-7	-	many	TGTGCCAGTTCGGGACTCGCCGCCTACGAGCAGTACTTC	CASSGLAAYEQYF
TRBV20-1	TRBJ2-5	TRBD1	many	TGCAGTGCCCGGACAGGGACGGTAGGCGAGACCCAGTACTTC	CSARTGTVGETQYF
TRBV6-2/TRBV6-3	TRBJ2-1	TRBD2	-	TGTGCCAGCAGTTCCGCCAGCGGGAGGGCATCCAATGAGCAGTTCTTC	CASSSASGRASNEQFF
TRBV5-1	TRBJ1-2	-	-	TGCGCCAGCAGCTTGACGACGGGCTATGGCTACACCTTC	CASSLTTGYGYTF
TRBV11-2	TRBJ1-1	-	-	TGTGCCAGCAGCTCCACCACAACAACTGAAGCTTTCTTT	CASSSTTTTEAFF
TRBV20-1	TRBJ1-2	-	few	TGCAGTGCTAGACGGAACTATGGCTACACCTTC	CSARRNYGYTF
TRBV2	TRBJ2-1	-	-	TGTGCCAGCAGTAGGGAGCCAACCTACAATGAGCAGTTCTTC	CASSREPTYNEQFF
TRBV27	TRBJ2-1	-	few	TGTGCCAGCGCAGACTACTACAATGAGCAGTTCTTC	CASADYYNEQFF
TRBV4-3	TRBJ2-7	TRBD1	few	TGCGCCAGCAGCCAAGGGGGACAGGGGAGCTCCTACGAGCAGTACTTC	CASSQGGQGSSYEQYF
TRBV29-1	TRBJ1-2	-	few	TGCAGCGTTGGGTCTAACTATGGCTACACCTTC	CSVGSNYGYTF
TRBV7-3	TRBJ2-3	-	many	TGTGCCAGCAGCTTAAGAGGGAACACAGATACGCAGTATTTT	CASSLRGNTDTQYF
TRBV4-1	TRBJ1-6	-	few	TGCGCCAGCAGCCAAGAGGGGCGACGGAGAAATTCACCCCTCCACTTT	CASSQEGRRRNSPLHF
TRBV20-1	TRBJ2-3	-	-	TGCAGTGCTGAGAGATTCGATACGCAGTATTTT	CSAERFDTQYF
TRBV6-5	TRBJ1-4	-	few	TGTGCCAGCAGTTACTCCGCGCCTGTGGGTGAAAAACTGTTTTTT	CASSYSAPVGEKLFF
TRBV6-1	TRBJ2-5	TRBD2	many	TGTGCCAGCAGACCACGCTATAAAGGACTAGGGCAAGAGACCCAGTACTTC	CASRPRYKGLGQETQYF
TRBV6-2/TRBV6-3	TRBJ2-1	TRBD2	once	TGTGCCAGCAGCAAGACTCTGAGCGGGAACCAGTTCTTC	CASSKTLSGNQFF
TRBV4-3	TRBJ2-7	TRBD1	-	TGCGCCAGCAGCCATGGACAGGCCAGCTACGAGCAGTACTTC	CASSHGQASYEQYF
TRBV3-1	TRBJ2-7	-	many	TGTGCCAGCAGCCAAGGGTGGAGGACCGGCGAGCAGTACTTC	CASSQGWRTGEQYF
TRBV4-3	TRBJ1-2	-	few	TGCGCCAGCAGCCCGGGGGGGGGCACCTATGGCTACACCTTC	CASSPGGGTYGYTF
TRBV18	TRBJ1-5	TRBD1	few	TGTGCCAGCTCTCCCGGGACAGGGGACCAGCCCCAGCATTTT	CASSPGTGDQPQHF